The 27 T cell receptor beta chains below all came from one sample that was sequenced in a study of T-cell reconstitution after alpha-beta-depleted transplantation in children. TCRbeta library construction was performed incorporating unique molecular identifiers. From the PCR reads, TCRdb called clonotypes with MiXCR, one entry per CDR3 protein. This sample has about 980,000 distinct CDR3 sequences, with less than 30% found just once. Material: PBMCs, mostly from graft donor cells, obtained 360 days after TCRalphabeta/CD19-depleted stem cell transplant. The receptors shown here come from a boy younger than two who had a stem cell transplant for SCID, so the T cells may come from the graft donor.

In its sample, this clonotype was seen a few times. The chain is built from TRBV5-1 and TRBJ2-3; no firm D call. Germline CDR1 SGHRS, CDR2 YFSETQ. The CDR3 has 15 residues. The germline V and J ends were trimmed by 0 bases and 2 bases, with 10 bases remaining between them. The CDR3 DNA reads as TGCGCCAGCAGCTTGGGGGGTCTAACCACAGATACGCAGTATTTT. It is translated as CASSLGGLTTDTQYF.

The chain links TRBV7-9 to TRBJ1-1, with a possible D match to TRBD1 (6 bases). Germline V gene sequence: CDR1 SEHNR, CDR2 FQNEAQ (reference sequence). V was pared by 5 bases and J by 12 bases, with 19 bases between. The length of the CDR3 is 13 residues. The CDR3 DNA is TGTGCCAGCAGCGACTTCCCCAGGGGAGAACCTTTCTTT. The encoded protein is CASSDFPRGEPFF.

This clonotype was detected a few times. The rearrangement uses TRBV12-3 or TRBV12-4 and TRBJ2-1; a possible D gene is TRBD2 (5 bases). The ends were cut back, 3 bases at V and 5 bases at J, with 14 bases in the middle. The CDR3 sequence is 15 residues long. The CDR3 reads CASSFPSGINNEQFF. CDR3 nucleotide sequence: TGTGCCAGCAGTTTCCCCTCCGGGATAAACAATGAGCAGTTCTTC.

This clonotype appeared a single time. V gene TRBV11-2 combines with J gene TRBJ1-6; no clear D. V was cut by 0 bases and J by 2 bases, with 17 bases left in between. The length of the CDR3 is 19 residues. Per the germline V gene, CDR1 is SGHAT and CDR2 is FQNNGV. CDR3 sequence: CASSLERPYRRPYNSPLHF. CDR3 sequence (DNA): TGTGCCAGCAGCTTAGAGCGGCCATACCGGAGACCCTATAATTCACCCCTCCACTTT. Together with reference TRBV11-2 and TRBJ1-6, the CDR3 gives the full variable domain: EAGVAQSPRYKIIEKRQSVAFWCNPISGHATLYWYQQILGQGPKLLIQFQNNGVVDDSQLPKDRFSAERLKGVDSTLKIQPAKLEDSAVYLCASSLERPYRRPYNSPLHFGNGTRLTVT.

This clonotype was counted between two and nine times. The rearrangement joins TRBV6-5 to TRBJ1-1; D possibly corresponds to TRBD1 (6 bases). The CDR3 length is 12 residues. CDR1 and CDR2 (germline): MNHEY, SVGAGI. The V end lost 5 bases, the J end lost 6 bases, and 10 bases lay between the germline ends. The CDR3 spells CASSKQGSEAFF. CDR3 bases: TGTGCCAGCAGTAAACAGGGATCTGAAGCTTTCTTT.

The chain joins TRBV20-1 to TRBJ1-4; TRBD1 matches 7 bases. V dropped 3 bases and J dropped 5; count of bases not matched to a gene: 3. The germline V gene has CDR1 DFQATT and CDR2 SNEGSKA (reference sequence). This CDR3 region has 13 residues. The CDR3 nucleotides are TGCAGTGCTAGTGGGACAGCGAATGAAAAACTGTTTTTT. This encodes CSASGTANEKLFF.

The CDR3 protein is CASSLIQGARTEAFF. In nucleotides, the CDR3 is TGTGCCAGCAGTTTAATTCAGGGGGCGCGGACTGAAGCTTTCTTT. The genes are TRBV12-3 or TRBV12-4 and TRBJ1-1; TRBD1 matches at 8 bases. The J segment lost 5 bases and the V segment lost 2 bases, leaving 7 bases of the junction unmatched. The length of the CDR3 is 15 residues.

The CDR3 coding sequence is TGTGCCAGCAGATACGACAGGAGCTCCTACGAGCAGTACTTC. It codes for CASRYDRSSYEQYF. The rearrangement links TRBV2 to TRBJ2-7, with a weak D call TRBD1 (6 bases). V lost 6 bases and J lost 0, with 12 bases in between. The CDR3 runs to 14 residues. Germline lookup yields CDR1 SNHLY and CDR2 FYNNEI. The full variable domain, rest sourced from reference TRBV2 and TRBJ2-7, is EPEVTQTPSHQVTQMGQEVILRCVPISNHLYFYWYRQILGQKVEFLVSFYNNEISEKSEIFDDQFSVERPDGSNFTLKIRSTKLEDSAMYFCASRYDRSSYEQYFGPGTRLTVT.

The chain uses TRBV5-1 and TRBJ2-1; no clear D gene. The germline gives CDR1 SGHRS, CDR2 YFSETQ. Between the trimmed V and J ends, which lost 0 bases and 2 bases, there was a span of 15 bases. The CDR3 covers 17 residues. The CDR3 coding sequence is TGCGCCAGCAGCTTGGTGGAATTTAACACCCCCTACAATGAGCAGTTCTTC. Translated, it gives CASSLVEFNTPYNEQFF.

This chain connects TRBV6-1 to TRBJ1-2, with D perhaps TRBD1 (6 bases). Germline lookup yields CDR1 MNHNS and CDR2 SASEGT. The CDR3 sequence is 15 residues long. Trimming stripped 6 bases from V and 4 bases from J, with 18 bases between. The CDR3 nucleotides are TGTGCCAGCAGACCCTCAGGACAGATCTCCTATGGCTACACCTTC. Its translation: CASRPSGQISYGYTF.

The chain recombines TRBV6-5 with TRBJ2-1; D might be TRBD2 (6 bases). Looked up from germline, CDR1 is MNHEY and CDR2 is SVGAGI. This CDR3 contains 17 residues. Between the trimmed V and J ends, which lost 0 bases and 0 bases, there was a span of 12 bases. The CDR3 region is CASSYSVRGSSYNEQFF. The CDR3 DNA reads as TGTGCCAGCAGTTACTCCGTCCGGGGGAGCTCCTACAATGAGCAGTTCTTC.

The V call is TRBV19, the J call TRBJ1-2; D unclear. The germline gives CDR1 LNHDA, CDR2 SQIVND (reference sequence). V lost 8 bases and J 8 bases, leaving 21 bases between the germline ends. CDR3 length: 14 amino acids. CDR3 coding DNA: TGTGCCAGTCACGAACCGGCGGGGTCCGGGGGCTACACCTTC. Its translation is CASHEPAGSGGYTF.

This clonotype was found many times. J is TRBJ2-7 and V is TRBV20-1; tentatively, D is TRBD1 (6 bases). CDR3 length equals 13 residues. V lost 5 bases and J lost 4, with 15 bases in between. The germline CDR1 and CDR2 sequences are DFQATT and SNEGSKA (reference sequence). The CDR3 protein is CSAAGQIDYEQYF. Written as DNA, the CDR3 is TGCAGTGCTGCAGGACAGATCGATTACGAGCAGTACTTC.

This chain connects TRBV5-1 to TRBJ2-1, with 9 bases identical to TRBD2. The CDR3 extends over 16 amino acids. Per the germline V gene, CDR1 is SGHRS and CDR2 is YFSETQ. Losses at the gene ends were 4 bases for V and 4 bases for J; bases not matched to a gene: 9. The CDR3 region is CASSLRKLAGYNEQFF. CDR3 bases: TGCGCCAGCAGCCTTCGCAAGCTAGCGGGGTACAATGAGCAGTTCTTC.

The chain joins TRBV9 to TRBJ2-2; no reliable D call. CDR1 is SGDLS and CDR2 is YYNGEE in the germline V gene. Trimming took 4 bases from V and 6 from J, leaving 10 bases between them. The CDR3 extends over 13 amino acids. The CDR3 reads CASSPSRSGELFF. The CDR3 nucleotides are TGTGCCAGCAGCCCCTCCCGATCCGGGGAGCTGTTTTTT.

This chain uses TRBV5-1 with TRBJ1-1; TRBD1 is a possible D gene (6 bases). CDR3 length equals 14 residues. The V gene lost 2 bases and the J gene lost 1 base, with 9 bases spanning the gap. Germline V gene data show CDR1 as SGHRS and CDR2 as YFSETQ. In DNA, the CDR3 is TGCGCCAGCAGCTTTCAGGGGTGGAACACTGAAGCTTTCTTT. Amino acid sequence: CASSFQGWNTEAFF.

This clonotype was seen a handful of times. CDR3 bases: TGTGCCAGCAGTTTTAGTCAAATCATCGGGAACACTGAAGCTTTCTTT. Its protein product is CASSFSQIIGNTEAFF. V is TRBV27 and J is TRBJ1-1; D gene uncertain. The CDR3 is 16 residues long. V was cut by 3 bases and J by 1 base, with 15 bases left in between. The V gene's germline CDR1 is MNHEY and CDR2 SMNVEV (reference sequence).

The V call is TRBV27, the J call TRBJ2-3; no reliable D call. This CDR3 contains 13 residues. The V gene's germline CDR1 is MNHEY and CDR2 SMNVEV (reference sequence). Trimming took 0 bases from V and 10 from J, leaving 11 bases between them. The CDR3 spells CASSLSPSPAQYF. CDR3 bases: TGTGCCAGCAGTTTATCGCCAAGCCCTGCGCAGTATTTT.

The chain's CDR3 is CASSKPRGKGTGELFF. The CDR3 DNA is TGTGCCAGCAGCAAACCGAGGGGCAAGGGGACCGGGGAGCTGTTTTTT. The chain couples TRBV21-1 to TRBJ2-2; the DNA was not compared with TRBD1, the D call given in the table. TRBV21-1 is tagged as a pseudogene. The CDR3 loop spans 16 amino acids.

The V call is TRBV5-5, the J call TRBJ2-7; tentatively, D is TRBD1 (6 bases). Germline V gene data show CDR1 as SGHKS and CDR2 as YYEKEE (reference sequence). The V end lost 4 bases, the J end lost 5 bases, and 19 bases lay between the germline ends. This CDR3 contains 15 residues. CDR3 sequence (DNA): TGTGCCAGCAGCCTACAGGGCCGTGGAGCCAACGAGCAGTACTTC. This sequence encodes CASSLQGRGANEQYF. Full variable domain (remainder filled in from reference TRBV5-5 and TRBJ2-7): DAGVTQSPTHLIKTRGQQVTLRCSPISGHKSVSWYQQVLGQGPQFIFQYYEKEERGRGNFPDRFSARQFPNYSSELNVNALLLGDSALYLCASSLQGRGANEQYFGPGTRLTVT.

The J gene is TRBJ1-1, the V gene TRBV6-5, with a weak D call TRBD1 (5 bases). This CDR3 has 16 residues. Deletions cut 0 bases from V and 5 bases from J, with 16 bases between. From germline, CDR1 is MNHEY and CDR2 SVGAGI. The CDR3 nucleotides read TGTGCCAGCAGTTACTCTTTGGCTTCTCGGGGGACTGAAGCTTTCTTT. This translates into CASSYSLASRGTEAFF.

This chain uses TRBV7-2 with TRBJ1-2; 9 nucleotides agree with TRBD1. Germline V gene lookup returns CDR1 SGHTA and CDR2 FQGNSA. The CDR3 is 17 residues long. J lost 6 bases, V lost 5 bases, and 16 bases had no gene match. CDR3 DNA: TGTGCCAGCAGCCGCCCGGCGGTTACCGGGACAGGGCATGGCTACACCTTC. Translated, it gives CASSRPAVTGTGHGYTF.

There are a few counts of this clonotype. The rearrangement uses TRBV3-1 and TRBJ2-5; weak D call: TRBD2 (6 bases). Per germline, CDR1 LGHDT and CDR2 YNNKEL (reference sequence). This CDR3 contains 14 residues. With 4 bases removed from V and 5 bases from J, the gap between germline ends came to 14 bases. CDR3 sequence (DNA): TGTGCCAGCAGCCTTATCGGGGCGGGGGAGACCCAGTACTTC. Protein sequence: CASSLIGAGETQYF.

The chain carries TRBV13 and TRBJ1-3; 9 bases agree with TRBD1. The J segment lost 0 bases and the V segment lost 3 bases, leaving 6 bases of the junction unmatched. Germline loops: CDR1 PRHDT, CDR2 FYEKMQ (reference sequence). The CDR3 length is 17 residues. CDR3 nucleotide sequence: TGTGCCAGCAGCTTGGGACAGGGACGACGCTCTGGAAACACCATATATTTT. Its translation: CASSLGQGRRSGNTIYF.

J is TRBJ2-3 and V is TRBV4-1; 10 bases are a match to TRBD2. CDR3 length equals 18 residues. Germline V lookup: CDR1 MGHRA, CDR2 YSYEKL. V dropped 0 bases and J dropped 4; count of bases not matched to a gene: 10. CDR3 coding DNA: TGCGCCAGCAGCCAAGATTCGTCCAGCGGGGGGGCCGCAGATACGCAGTATTTT. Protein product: CASSQDSSSGGAADTQYF.

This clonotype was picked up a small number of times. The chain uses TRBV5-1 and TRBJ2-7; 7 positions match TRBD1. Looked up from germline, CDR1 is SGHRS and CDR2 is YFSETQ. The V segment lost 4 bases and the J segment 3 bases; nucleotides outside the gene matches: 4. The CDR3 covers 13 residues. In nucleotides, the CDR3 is TGCGCCAGCAGCCCGGGACAGATCTACGAGCAGTACTTC. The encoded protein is CASSPGQIYEQYF.

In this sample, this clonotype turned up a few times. As DNA, the CDR3 is TGCGCCAGCAGCTTTTATGGCGGGCAAGAGACCCAGTACTTC. It yields the protein CASSFYGGQETQYF. The chain joins TRBV5-1 to TRBJ2-5, with D possibly matching TRBD2 (5 bases). Trimming removed 2 bases at V and 2 bases at J, with 10 bases between. Germline CDR1 is SGHRS and CDR2 is YFSETQ. This CDR3 is 14 amino acids long.